What follows are 26 T cell receptor beta chains derived from one specimen sequenced in a study of T cell changes during pregnancy in multiple sclerosis. The protocol was immunoSEQ multiplex PCR, while the TCRdb copy is restricted to in-frame clones and leaves out a portion. The profile covers 93,000 or so clones, with 80% to 95% appearing a single time and around 1% taken by the ten largest. The material was peripheral blood, obtained before pregnancy. These receptors were taken from a female donor with multiple sclerosis, enrolled in a pregnancy study.

The rearrangement links TRBV4-2 to TRBJ1-2; D is perhaps TRBD1 (6 bases). Between the trimmed V and J ends, which lost 1 base and 4 bases, there was a span of 16 bases. This CDR3 comprises 16 residues. Germline V gene lookup returns CDR1 LGHNA and CDR2 YNFKEQ. DNA of the CDR3: TGTGCCAGCAGCCAAGGTGGGGGGGGCGAGGTCTATGGCTACACCTTC. It translates to CASSQGGGGEVYGYTF.

This clone was seen only a few times. V gene TRBV7-9 combines with J gene TRBJ1-1, with 7 bases identical to TRBD1. V lost 7 bases, J lost 0 bases, and 8 bases stayed unmatched. This CDR3 is 15 amino acids long. Germline CDR1 is SEHNR and CDR2 is FQNEAQ (reference sequence). CDR3 in amino acids: CASITGDSLNTEAFF. The CDR3 DNA sequence: TGTGCCAGCATCACGGGGGACAGCCTGAACACTGAAGCTTTCTTT.

The CDR3 sequence: CASSTRWTDTQYF. The CDR3 DNA reads as TGTGCCAGCAGTACGCGCTGGACAGATACGCAGTATTTT. The chain combines TRBV27 with TRBJ2-3, with D hard to call. From germline, CDR1 is MNHEY and CDR2 SMNVEV (reference sequence). V was cut by 5 bases and J by 3 bases, with 9 bases left in between. This CDR3 has 13 residues.

In its sample, this clone was seen once. The V gene is TRBV5-4, the J gene TRBJ1-2, with TRBD1 as a possible D gene (5 bases). CDR3 length: 15 residues. Trimming left V 4 bases short and J 7 bases short, with 20 bases between. CDR1 and CDR2 (germline): SGHNT, YYREEE (reference sequence). Here the CDR3 DNA reads TGTGCCAGCAGCCCAAGGGACGGGGGGTTAAGTGGCTACACCTTC. Residues: CASSPRDGGLSGYTF.

V usage is TRBV5-1 and J usage is TRBJ2-1; the D is unclear. Per the germline V gene, CDR1 is SGHRS and CDR2 is YFSETQ. Trimming left V 0 bases short and J 0 bases short, with 7 bases between. The CDR3 has 15 residues. Written as DNA, the CDR3 is TGCGCCAGCAGCTTGGATCCCATCTCCTACAATGAGCAGTTCTTC. It yields the protein CASSLDPISYNEQFF.

The chain uses TRBV6-5 and TRBJ1-1; D gene unclear. Germline-derived CDR1 and CDR2 are MNHEY and SVGAGI. There are 15 residues in the CDR3. The V gene lost 6 bases and the J gene lost 2 bases, with 16 bases spanning the gap. The CDR3 region has the DNA TGTGCCAGCAGCGAATACCGGGATACAAACACTGAAGCTTTCTTT. Translation gives CASSEYRDTNTEAFF.

In its sample, this clone was seen once. This chain uses TRBV4-3 with TRBJ1-2; 8 nucleotides line up with TRBD1. CDR1 is LGHNA, CDR2 YSLEER, per germline. CDR3 length: 15 residues. The junction had 5 bases not matched to a gene; V was cut back by 1 base and J by 4 bases. The CDR3 region has the DNA TGCGCCAGCAGCCAAGGGGGAACAGGGGGCTATGGCTACACCTTC. This encodes CASSQGGTGGYGYTF.

The genes are TRBV13 and TRBJ2-7; 12 bases match TRBD1. CDR1 and CDR2 from the germline V gene are PRHDT and FYEKMQ (reference sequence). The CDR3 covers 15 residues. Trimming at V came to 2 bases and at J to 6 bases, leaving 5 bases not matched to a gene. The CDR3 DNA reads as TGTGCCAGCAGCTTAAGGGACAGGGGGCTCTCCGAGCAGTACTTC. Translated: CASSLRDRGLSEQYF.

The chain carries TRBV5-1 and TRBJ1-1, with D possibly TRBD1 on 5 matching bases. CDR1 and CDR2 (germline): SGHRS, YFSETQ. The CDR3 spans 15 residues. The ends were cut back, 0 bases at V and 0 bases at J, with 9 bases in the middle. CDR3 protein: CASSLEDRLNTEAFF. CDR3 coding DNA: TGCGCCAGCAGCTTGGAAGACAGATTGAACACTGAAGCTTTCTTT.

V and J are TRBV30 and TRBJ2-7; TRBD1 matches 7 bases. Germline lookup yields CDR1 GTSNPN and CDR2 SVGIG (reference sequence). Germline trimming cut 5 bases from V and 3 bases from J; bases unmatched to any gene: 4. The CDR3 is 12 amino acids. The CDR3 loop reads CAWAGDSYEQYF. CDR3 DNA: TGTGCCTGGGCCGGGGACAGCTACGAGCAGTACTTC.

The chain uses TRBV5-1 and TRBJ2-3; TRBD2 aligns across 8 bases. Germline-derived CDR1 and CDR2 are SGHRS and YFSETQ. The V and J ends lost 1 base and 2 bases, in that order; junction bases with no gene match: 3. The CDR3 loop spans 15 amino acids. The CDR3 region has the DNA TGCGCCAGCAGCTTGACGCGGGGGGACACAGATACGCAGTATTTT. Residues: CASSLTRGDTDTQYF.

This clone was picked up one time. J is TRBJ2-2 and V is TRBV15; a possible D gene is TRBD2 (6 bases). This CDR3 region has 15 residues. Germline V gene lookup returns CDR1 LNHNV and CDR2 YYDKDF (reference sequence). V shed 3 bases and J shed 5 bases, with 13 bases lying between them. The DNA of the CDR3 is TGTGCCACCAGCAGCGGCAATCGGGGGACCGGGGAGCTGTTTTTT. Its translation is CATSSGNRGTGELFF.

This sequence joins TRBV7-6 and TRBJ1-4; D ambiguous. The germline V gene encodes CDR1 SGHVS and CDR2 FNYEAQ. Trimming removed 1 base from V and 5 bases from J, with 11 bases in between. The CDR3 runs 15 residues. Here the CDR3 DNA reads TGTGCCAGCAGCTTAGTAGCTAATTTAAATGAAAAACTGTTTTTT. This sequence encodes CASSLVANLNEKLFF.

The J gene is TRBJ2-3, the V gene TRBV2; possible D gene TRBD2, 7 bases. V was cut by 3 bases and J by 2 bases, with 12 bases left in between. Germline CDR1 reads SNHLY; CDR2 reads FYNNEI. This CDR3 contains 15 residues. The CDR3 loop is CASSDGRGPTDTQYF. CDR3 nucleotides: TGTGCCAGCAGTGATGGGCGGGGGCCCACAGATACGCAGTATTTT.

This chain joins TRBV7-3 and TRBJ2-3; TRBD2 matches 13 bases. Trimming took 4 bases from V and 6 from J; bases not matched to a gene: 4. The CDR3 has 15 amino acids. Germline loops: CDR1 SGHTA, CDR2 FQGTGA. The DNA for the CDR3 is TGTGCCAGCAGCTGGGGACTAGCGGGGTTGGATACGCAGTATTTT. This sequence encodes CASSWGLAGLDTQYF.

V usage is TRBV18 and J usage is TRBJ2-5, with D possibly matching TRBD1 (6 bases). The V end was cut by 4 bases, the J end by 1 base, with 16 bases between. Per the germline V gene, CDR1 is KGHSH and CDR2 is LQKENI. CDR3 size: 16 residues. As DNA, the CDR3 is TGTGCCAGCTCACAACAGGGAGCAAGACTCCAAGAGACCCAGTACTTC. Amino acids: CASSQQGARLQETQYF.

The chain joins TRBV4-3 to TRBJ1-3; no definite D call. Germline values: CDR1 LGHNA, CDR2 YSLEER. Between the trimmed V and J ends, which lost 3 bases and 2 bases, there was a span of 5 bases. The CDR3 runs 13 residues. In DNA form, the CDR3 reads TGCGCCAGCAGCCACACAACTGGAAACACCATATATTTT. Its translation: CASSHTTGNTIYF.

J is TRBJ1-3 and V is TRBV5-1; the D is unclear. Trimming took off 0 bases at V and 2 bases at J, with 12 bases between the two ends. The CDR3 sequence is 16 residues long. From germline, CDR1 is SGHRS and CDR2 YFSETQ. This CDR3 reads CASSLEVGITGNTIYF. The CDR3 DNA follows: TGCGCCAGCAGCTTGGAAGTCGGGATCACTGGAAACACCATATATTTT.

This chain links TRBV27 with TRBJ2-3; 11 bases match TRBD2. The CDR3 has 17 residues. Germline CDR1 reads MNHEY; CDR2 reads SMNVEV (reference sequence). The V segment lost 3 bases and the J segment 1 base; nucleotides outside the gene matches: 6. Here the CDR3 reads CASSFTGTSGRTDTQYF. The CDR3 DNA sequence: TGTGCCAGCAGTTTCACCGGGACTAGCGGACGCACAGATACGCAGTATTTT.

This clone was counted a single time. This chain joins TRBV6-6 and TRBJ1-1, with TRBD1 identical over 7 bases. V shed 5 bases and J 5 bases; nucleotides not matched to a gene: 14. Germline V lookup: CDR1 MNHNY, CDR2 SVGAGI (reference sequence). This CDR3 contains 16 residues. The CDR3 region is CASSHKTAGGRTEAFF. In DNA form, the CDR3 reads TGTGCCAGCAGTCACAAGACTGCAGGGGGAAGGACTGAAGCTTTCTTT.

This clone was seen a few times. The chain employs TRBV30 and TRBJ1-1, with 7 bases aligning to TRBD1. Germline V gives CDR1 GTSNPN, CDR2 SVGIG (reference sequence). CDR3 size: 13 residues. J lost 8 bases, V lost 1 base, and 7 bases had no gene match. CDR3 in amino acids: CAWSDYGTEEAFF. For the CDR3, the DNA is TGTGCCTGGAGTGACTATGGGACAGAAGAAGCTTTCTTT.

CDR3 bases: TGCGCCAGCAGCTTTGCGATAGCGGGGGGTTTGTACCAAGAGACCCAGTACTTC. This encodes CASSFAIAGGLYQETQYF. This chain joins TRBV5-1 and TRBJ2-5, with 10 positions matching TRBD2. Per the germline V gene, CDR1 is SGHRS and CDR2 is YFSETQ. The CDR3 runs to 18 residues. V lost 2 bases and J lost 0; bases outside the gene matches: 10.

The chain has TRBV12-5 and TRBJ1-2, with D possibly matching TRBD1 (6 bases). Germline V gene lookup returns CDR1 LGHNT and CDR2 FRNRAP. The V and J ends lost 6 bases and 7 bases respectively, with 12 bases between them. This CDR3 is 12 amino acids long. The CDR3 DNA follows: TGTGCTAGTGGACAGGGATCGAGTGGCTACACCTTC. Residues: CASGQGSSGYTF.

The chain is built from TRBV7-9 and TRBJ1-2; D is unresolved. This CDR3 has 13 residues. Deletions cut 3 bases from V and 6 bases from J, with 11 bases between. Germline V gene lookup returns CDR1 SEHNR and CDR2 FQNEAQ (reference sequence). This CDR3 is CASSFGGLDGYTF. Here the CDR3 DNA reads TGTGCCAGCAGCTTCGGAGGGCTCGATGGCTACACCTTC.

The chain employs TRBV6-1 and TRBJ1-6; the D gene is possibly TRBD1 (6 bases). V was cut by 4 bases and J by 10 bases, with 17 bases left in between. CDR1 is MNHNS, CDR2 SASEGT, per germline. The CDR3 spans 15 residues. As DNA, the CDR3 is TGTGCCAGCAGTGTCTCGGACAGAGGTCAATCACCCCTCCACTTT. This encodes CASSVSDRGQSPLHF.

The chain uses TRBV19 and TRBJ1-4; no reliable D call. This CDR3 contains 14 residues. Germline V gene sequence: CDR1 LNHDA, CDR2 SQIVND (reference sequence). V lost 3 bases to trimming and J lost 2 bases, with 7 bases between them. Here the CDR3 reads CASSMTGTNEKLFF. The CDR3, as DNA: TGTGCCAGTAGTATGACCGGGACTAATGAAAAACTGTTTTTT.